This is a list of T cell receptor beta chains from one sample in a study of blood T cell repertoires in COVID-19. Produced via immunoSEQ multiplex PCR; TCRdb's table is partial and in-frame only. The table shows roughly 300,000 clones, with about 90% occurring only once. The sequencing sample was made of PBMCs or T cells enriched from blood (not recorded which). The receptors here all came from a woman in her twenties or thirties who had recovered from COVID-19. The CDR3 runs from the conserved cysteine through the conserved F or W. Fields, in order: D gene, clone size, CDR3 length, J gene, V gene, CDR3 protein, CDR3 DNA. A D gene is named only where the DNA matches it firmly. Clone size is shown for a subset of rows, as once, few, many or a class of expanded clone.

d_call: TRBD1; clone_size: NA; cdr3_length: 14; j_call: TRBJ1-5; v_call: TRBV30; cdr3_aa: CAWSGTGGGQPQHF; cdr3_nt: TGTGCCTGGAGCGGGACAGGGGGCGGTCAGCCCCAGCATTTT
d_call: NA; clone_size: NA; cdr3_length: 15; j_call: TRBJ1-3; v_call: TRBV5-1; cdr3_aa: CASSLDLSSGNTIYF; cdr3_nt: TGCGCCAGCAGCTTGGACCTGAGCTCTGGAAACACCATATATTTT
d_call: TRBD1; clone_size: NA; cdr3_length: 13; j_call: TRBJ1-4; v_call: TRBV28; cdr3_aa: CASSTQWQGAIYF; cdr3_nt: TGTGCCAGCAGTACCCAGTGGCAGGGGGCAATTTATTTT
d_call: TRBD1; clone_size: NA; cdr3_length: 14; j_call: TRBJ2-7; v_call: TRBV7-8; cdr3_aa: CASSLRGTSYEQYF; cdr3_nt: TGTGCCAGCAGCCTCAGGGGGACATCCTACGAGCAGTACTTC
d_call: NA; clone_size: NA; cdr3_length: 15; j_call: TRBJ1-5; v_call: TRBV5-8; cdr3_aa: CASSPIRGSNQPQHF; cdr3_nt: TGTGCCAGCAGCCCCATTAGGGGTAGCAATCAGCCCCAGCATTTT
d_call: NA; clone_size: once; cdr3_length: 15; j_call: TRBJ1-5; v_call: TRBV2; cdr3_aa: CASSESQGGSQPQHF; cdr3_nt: TGTGCCAGCAGTGAATCCCAGGGTGGCAGCCAGCCCCAGCATTTT
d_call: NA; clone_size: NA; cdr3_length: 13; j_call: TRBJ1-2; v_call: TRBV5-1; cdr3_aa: CASTPGNNYGYTF; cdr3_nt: TGCGCCAGCACCCCGGGGAATAACTATGGCTACACCTTC
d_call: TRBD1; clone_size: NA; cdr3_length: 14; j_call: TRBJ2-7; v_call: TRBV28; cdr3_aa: CASNTQGPSYEQYF; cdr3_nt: TGTGCCAGCAACACACAGGGGCCGTCCTACGAGCAGTACTTC
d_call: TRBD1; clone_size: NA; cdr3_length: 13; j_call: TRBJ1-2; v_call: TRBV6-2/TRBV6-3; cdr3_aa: CASSSTGYYGYTF; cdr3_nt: TGTGCCAGCAGTTCGACAGGGTACTATGGCTACACCTTC
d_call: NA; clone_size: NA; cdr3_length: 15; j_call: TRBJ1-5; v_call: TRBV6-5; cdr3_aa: CASRASTGPYQPQHF; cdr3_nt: TGTGCCAGCCGGGCCTCGACAGGTCCCTATCAGCCCCAGCATTTT
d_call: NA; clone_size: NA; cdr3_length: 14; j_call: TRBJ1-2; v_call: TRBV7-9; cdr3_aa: CASSLVTGINGYTF; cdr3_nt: TGTGCCAGCAGCTTAGTAACAGGCATCAATGGCTACACCTTC
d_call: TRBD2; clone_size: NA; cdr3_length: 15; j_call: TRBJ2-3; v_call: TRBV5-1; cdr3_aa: CASSLAAGGPDTQYF; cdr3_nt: TGCGCCAGCAGCTTGGCGGCGGGGGGACCAGATACGCAGTATTTT
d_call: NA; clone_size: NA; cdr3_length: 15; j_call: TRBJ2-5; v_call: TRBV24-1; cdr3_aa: CATSDSRASQETQYF; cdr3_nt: TGTGCCACCAGTGATTCGAGGGCATCACAAGAGACCCAGTACTTC
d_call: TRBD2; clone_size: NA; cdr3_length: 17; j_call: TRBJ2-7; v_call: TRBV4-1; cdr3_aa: CASSPTSGGAWSYEQYF; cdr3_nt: TGCGCCAGCAGCCCGACTAGCGGGGGGGCCTGGTCCTACGAGCAGTACTTC
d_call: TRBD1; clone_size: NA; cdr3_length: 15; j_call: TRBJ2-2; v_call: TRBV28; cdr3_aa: CASRGQGTNTGELFF; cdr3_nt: TGTGCCAGCAGGGGACAGGGGACGAACACCGGGGAGCTGTTTTTT
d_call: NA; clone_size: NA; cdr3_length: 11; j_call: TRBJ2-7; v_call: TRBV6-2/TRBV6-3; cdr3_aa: CASSHSYEQYF; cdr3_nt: TGTGCCAGCAGTCATTCCTACGAGCAGTACTTC
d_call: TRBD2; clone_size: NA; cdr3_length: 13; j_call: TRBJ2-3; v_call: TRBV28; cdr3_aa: CASTPGGEDTQYF; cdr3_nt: TGTGCCAGCACCCCCGGGGGGGAAGATACGCAGTATTTT
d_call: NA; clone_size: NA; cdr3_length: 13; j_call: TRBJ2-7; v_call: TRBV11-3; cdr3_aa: CASSLWGGYEQYF; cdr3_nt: TGTGCCAGCAGCTTATGGGGCGGATACGAGCAGTACTTC
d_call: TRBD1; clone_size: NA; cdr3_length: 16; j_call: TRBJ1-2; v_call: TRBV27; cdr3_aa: CASSLVFRTGEGGYTF; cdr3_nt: TGTGCCAGCAGTTTAGTCTTCCGGACAGGGGAGGGTGGCTACACCTTC
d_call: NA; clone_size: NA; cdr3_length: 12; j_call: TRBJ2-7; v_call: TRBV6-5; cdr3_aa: CASMGTSNEQYF; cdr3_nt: TGTGCCAGCATGGGCACCAGTAACGAGCAGTACTTC
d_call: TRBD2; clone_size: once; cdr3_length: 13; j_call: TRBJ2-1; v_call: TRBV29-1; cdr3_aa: CSAGLAGGREQFF; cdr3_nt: TGCAGCGCAGGACTAGCGGGGGGGCGGGAGCAGTTCTTC
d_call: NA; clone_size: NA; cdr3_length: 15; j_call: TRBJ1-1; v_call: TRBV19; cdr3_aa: CASQRLGALNTEAFF; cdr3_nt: TGTGCCAGTCAGAGGTTGGGGGCTCTGAACACTGAAGCTTTCTTT
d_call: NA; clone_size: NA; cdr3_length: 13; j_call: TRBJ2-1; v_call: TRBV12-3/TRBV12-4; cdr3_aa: CASRKTAYNEQFF; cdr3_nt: TGTGCCAGCAGGAAGACAGCATACAATGAGCAGTTCTTC
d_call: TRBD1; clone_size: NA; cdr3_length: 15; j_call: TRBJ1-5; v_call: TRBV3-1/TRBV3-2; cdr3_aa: CASSQNRGLNQPQHF; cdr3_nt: TGTGCCAGCAGCCAAAACAGGGGGTTAAATCAGCCCCAGCATTTT
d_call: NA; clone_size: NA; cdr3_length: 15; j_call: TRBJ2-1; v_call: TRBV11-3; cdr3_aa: CASSYGGGQNNEQFF; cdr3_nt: TGTGCCAGCAGCTATGGAGGTGGACAGAACAATGAGCAGTTCTTC
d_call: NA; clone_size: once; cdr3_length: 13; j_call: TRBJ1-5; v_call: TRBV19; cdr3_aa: CASSISGDQPQHF; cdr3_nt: TGTGCCAGTAGTATTTCAGGGGATCAGCCCCAGCATTTT
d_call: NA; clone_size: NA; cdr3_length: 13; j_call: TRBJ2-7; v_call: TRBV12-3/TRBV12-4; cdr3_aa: CASSLIGPYEQYF; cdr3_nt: TGTGCCAGCAGTTTAATTGGCCCCTACGAGCAGTACTTC